The 24 T cell receptor beta chains given below trace back to one sample, sequenced in a study of PD-1 blockade in classical Hodgkin lymphoma. As for time point: cycle 4 day 1 (C4D1), after about 6 weeks of nivolumab. All patients relapsed after autologous stem cell transplantation, and brentuximab vedotin exposure varied. Clones were sequenced by immunoSEQ multiplex PCR, and TCRdb holds only the in-frame ones, with some missing. The sample has roughly 56,000 clones, 70% to 90% seen once. The material sequenced was peripheral blood mononuclear cells (PBMCs), taken before the fourth cycle of nivolumab. Receptors were obtained from a human donor with classical Hodgkin lymphoma.

V gene TRBV5-1 combines with J gene TRBJ1-4, with TRBD1 as a possible D gene (5 bases). The CDR3 length is 15 residues. Germline V gene lookup returns CDR1 SGHRS and CDR2 YFSETQ. Trimming pared 0 bases from V and 7 bases from J, leaving 13 bases between. For the CDR3, the DNA is TGCGCCAGCAGCTTGGTTGGCAGGGTGGGTGAAAAACTGTTTTTT. This sequence encodes CASSLVGRVGEKLFF.

V is TRBV2 and J is TRBJ1-4, with D possibly matching TRBD1 (6 bases). This CDR3 has 13 amino acids. The V gene lost 6 bases and the J gene lost 4 bases, with 9 bases spanning the gap. Germline assignment: CDR1 SNHLY and CDR2 FYNNEI. The CDR3 protein is CASRAGDNEKLFF. Written as DNA, the CDR3 is TGTGCCAGCAGAGCAGGGGATAATGAAAAACTGTTTTTT.

The sample holds a few counts of this clone. The chain couples TRBV30 to TRBJ1-5; the D is unclear. The CDR3 covers 13 residues. V lost 6 bases and J lost 0, with 9 bases in between. In germline, CDR1 is GTSNPN, CDR2 SVGIG (reference sequence). CDR3 loop: CACTSSSNQPQHF. The CDR3 DNA reads TGTGCCTGTACGAGCTCTAGCAATCAGCCCCAGCATTTT.

The chain combines TRBV6-6 with TRBJ1-5; perhaps TRBD1 as D (6 bases). CDR3 length equals 14 residues. Looked up from germline, CDR1 is MNHNY and CDR2 is SVGAGI (reference sequence). Trimming pared 3 bases from V and 4 bases from J, leaving 10 bases between. CDR3 sequence reads: CASSYRTVNQPQHF. CDR3 nucleotide sequence: TGTGCCAGCAGTTATAGGACAGTAAATCAGCCCCAGCATTTT.

V usage is TRBV5-1 and J usage is TRBJ2-3, with TRBD2 as a possible D gene (5 bases). Trimming took off 1 base at V and 2 bases at J, with 8 bases between the two ends. CDR1 SGHRS and CDR2 YFSETQ come from the germline V gene. This CDR3 has 14 residues. Here the CDR3 DNA reads TGCGCCAGCAGCTTGATCGGACTCACAGATACGCAGTATTTT. Translating it yields CASSLIGLTDTQYF.

The chain has TRBV6-6 and TRBJ1-1; D not certain. V lost 5 bases and J 6 bases, leaving 10 bases between the germline ends. Germline assignment: CDR1 MNHNY and CDR2 SVGAGI (reference sequence). The CDR3 is 12 amino acids. As DNA, the CDR3 is TGTGCCAGCAGTCCTGACACTGCTGAAGCTTTCTTT. Translated: CASSPDTAEAFF.

V usage is TRBV7-2 and J usage is TRBJ2-5; 7 bases align to TRBD1. The germline gives CDR1 SGHTA, CDR2 FQGNSA. The V gene end was trimmed by 1 base and the J gene end by 4 bases; junction bases not matched to a gene: 3. The CDR3 loop spans 14 amino acids. The CDR3 loop reads CASSLGPGGETQYF. The CDR3 DNA follows: TGTGCCAGCAGCTTAGGTCCAGGGGGAGAGACCCAGTACTTC.

The rearrangement uses TRBV28 and TRBJ1-2; 7 positions agree with TRBD1. This CDR3 is built from 12 residues. V dropped 6 bases and J dropped 3; count of bases not matched to a gene: 1. Germline CDR1 MDHEN, CDR2 SYDVKM. CDR3 amino acids: CASRGQYYGYTF. CDR3 nucleotide sequence: TGTGCCAGCAGGGGACAGTACTATGGCTACACCTTC.

The rearrangement joins TRBV5-1 to TRBJ2-1; 7 bases are shared with TRBD2. The germline CDR1 and CDR2 sequences are SGHRS and YFSETQ. The CDR3 covers 16 residues. V trimming: 3 bases; J trimming: 3 bases; junction bases outside the gene matches: 9. CDR3 nucleotides: TGCGCCAGCAGCTCGGTGGGGCGGGGGAACTACAATGAGCAGTTCTTC. Residues: CASSSVGRGNYNEQFF.

The chain uses TRBV6-6 and TRBJ2-7; no definite D call. The V and J ends lost 5 bases and 5 bases respectively, with 7 bases between them. Germline V lookup: CDR1 MNHNY, CDR2 SVGAGI (reference sequence). This CDR3 spans 11 amino acids. The CDR3 here is CASSSRDEQYF. The DNA of the CDR3 is TGTGCCAGCAGTAGTCGGGACGAGCAGTACTTC.

In this sample, this clone turned up a few times. This chain uses TRBV5-1 with TRBJ1-1; a possible D gene is TRBD1 (5 bases). Germline CDR1 reads SGHRS; CDR2 reads YFSETQ. The ends were cut back, 4 bases at V and 0 bases at J, with 10 bases in the middle. The CDR3 has 14 amino acids. DNA of the CDR3: TGCGCCAGCAGCCCGACAGTCATGAACACTGAAGCTTTCTTT. Amino acids: CASSPTVMNTEAFF. The full variable domain, its missing parts supplied by reference TRBV5-1 and TRBJ1-1, is KAGVTQTPRYLIKTRGQQVTLSCSPISGHRSVSWYQQTPGQGLQFLFEYFSETQRNKGNFPGRFSGRQFSNSRSEMNVSTLELGDSALYLCASSPTVMNTEAFFGQGTRLTVV.

The chain uses TRBV6-5 and TRBJ1-6, with a weak D call TRBD1 (5 bases). The CDR3 is 15 amino acids. Per the germline V gene, CDR1 is MNHEY and CDR2 is SVGAGI. V shed 7 bases and J shed 5 bases, with 15 bases lying between them. CDR3 protein: CASTGPQGNNSPLHF. CDR3 sequence (DNA): TGTGCCAGCACCGGCCCCCAGGGAAATAATTCACCCCTCCACTTT.

The J gene is TRBJ2-1, the V gene TRBV27; D might be TRBD2 (5 bases). V was cut by 5 bases and J by 14 bases, with 19 bases left in between. The CDR3 runs to 13 residues. Germline assignment: CDR1 MNHEY and CDR2 SMNVEV (reference sequence). Here the CDR3 DNA reads TGTGCCAGCAGTCGACCTCTGGGTCAGGAGGAGTTCTTC. This encodes CASSRPLGQEEFF.

The V and J genes are TRBV7-9 and TRBJ2-1, with 9 bases that match TRBD1. This CDR3 comprises 15 residues. J gave up 9 bases and V 4 bases, and 10 bases lay outside the gene matches. The germline V gene encodes CDR1 SEHNR and CDR2 FQNEAQ (reference sequence). The DNA of the CDR3 is TGTGCCAGCAGCTCGCCGGGACAGGGAAGGAGTGAGCAGTTCTTC. This gives the protein CASSSPGQGRSEQFF. Filled out from reference TRBV7-9 and TRBJ2-1, the complete variable domain reads DTGVSQNPRHKITKRGQNVTFRCDPISEHNRLYWYRQTLGQGPEFLTYFQNEAQLEKSRLLSDRFSAERPKGSFSTLEIQRTEQGDSAMYLCASSSPGQGRSEQFFGPGTRLTVL.

This clone is a singleton in its sample. The chain is built from TRBV5-1 and TRBJ1-1; D gene ambiguous. The V gene's germline CDR1 is SGHRS and CDR2 YFSETQ. The V end lost 4 bases, the J end lost 4 bases, and 20 bases lay between the germline ends. This CDR3 has 16 amino acids. The CDR3 protein is CASSLPSPTETTEAFF. DNA for the CDR3: TGCGCCAGCAGCCTACCCTCCCCTACAGAAACCACTGAAGCTTTCTTT.

This chain joins TRBV5-8 and TRBJ2-7; D is tentatively TRBD1 or TRBD2 (5 bases each). Germline V gene data show CDR1 as SGHTS and CDR2 as YDEGEE. This CDR3 is 14 amino acids long. With 7 bases removed from V and 3 bases from J, the gap between germline ends came to 17 bases. The CDR3 coding sequence is TGTGCCAGCGCTCTGGGGGAAGAAATCTACGAGCAGTACTTC. Translating gives CASALGEEIYEQYF.

This clone was picked up a small number of times. The chain is built from TRBV11-3 and TRBJ2-2; D possibly corresponds to TRBD2 (5 bases). Trimming removed 5 bases at V and 2 bases at J, with 15 bases between. The CDR3 runs 16 residues. CDR1 and CDR2 (germline): SGHNT, YENEEA. The CDR3 DNA reads TGTGCCAGCAGCCCCAACCTAGGACTTAACACCGGGGAGCTGTTTTTT. Its translation: CASSPNLGLNTGELFF. Supplemented by reference TRBV11-3 and TRBJ2-2, the full variable domain reads EAGVVQSPRYKIIEKKQPVAFWCNPISGHNTLYWYLQNLGQGPELLIRYENEEAVDDSQLPKDRFSAERLKGVDSTLKIQPAELGDSAVYLCASSPNLGLNTGELFFGEGSRLTVL.

This clone has a handful of counts. V and J are TRBV7-9 and TRBJ1-5; the D gene is possibly TRBD1 (6 bases). Germline CDR1 is SEHNR and CDR2 is FQNEAQ (reference sequence). V was trimmed by 5 bases and J by 2 bases, leaving 16 bases between them. The CDR3 has 16 residues. The CDR3 coding sequence is TGTGCCAGCAGCCTAGGGGGGTCCCTTGGCAATCAGCCCCAGCATTTT. Its translation is CASSLGGSLGNQPQHF.

This chain connects TRBV9 to TRBJ2-2; unclear D gene. The CDR3 contains 13 residues. The V gene lost 2 bases and the J gene lost 7 bases, with 9 bases spanning the gap. From germline, CDR1 is SGDLS and CDR2 YYNGEE. The CDR3 bases are TGTGCCAGCAGCGTTATAAATTTCGGGGAGCTGTTTTTT. This gives the protein CASSVINFGELFF.

The chain is built from TRBV5-1 and TRBJ2-5; 8 bases align to TRBD1. J gave up 5 bases and V 4 bases, and 7 bases lay outside the gene matches. The CDR3 sequence is 14 residues long. From germline, CDR1 is SGHRS and CDR2 YFSETQ. CDR3 in amino acids: CASSQQGGRETQYF. The CDR3 nucleotides read TGCGCCAGCAGCCAACAGGGGGGAAGGGAGACCCAGTACTTC.

The chain employs TRBV28 and TRBJ2-6, with D unresolved. There are 14 residues in the CDR3. CDR1 and CDR2 from the germline V gene are MDHEN and SYDVKM. Trimming stripped 3 bases from V and 0 bases from J, with 3 bases between. CDR3 DNA: TGTGCCAGCAGTTTTATCTCTGGGGCCAACGTCCTGACTTTC. It yields the protein CASSFISGANVLTF.

V usage is TRBV5-1 and J usage is TRBJ2-7; D may be TRBD1 (5 bases). The CDR3 covers 15 residues. The V gene's germline CDR1 is SGHRS and CDR2 YFSETQ. V lost 0 bases, J lost 2 bases, and 12 bases lay in between. This CDR3 is CASSLGWGNAYEQYF. The DNA for the CDR3 is TGCGCCAGCAGCTTGGGTTGGGGCAACGCCTACGAGCAGTACTTC.

This chain joins TRBV11-1 and TRBJ1-2; tentative D call: TRBD1 (5 bases). Deletions cut 5 bases from V and 0 bases from J, with 16 bases between. Germline loops: CDR1 SGHAT, CDR2 FQDESV (reference sequence). This CDR3 comprises 16 residues. The CDR3 protein is CASSPLVQEPNYGYTF. The CDR3 DNA is TGTGCCAGCAGCCCTTTGGTACAGGAGCCTAACTATGGCTACACCTTC.

The CDR3 nucleotides read TGTGCCAGCAGCCCCGGGGGGGGGATTGGCTACACCTTC. Its protein is CASSPGGGIGYTF. This rearrangement joins TRBV7-8 to TRBJ1-2; tentatively, D is TRBD1 (5 bases). The V gene lost 5 bases and the J gene lost 7 bases, with 14 bases spanning the gap. The CDR3 covers 13 residues. Germline V lookup: CDR1 SGHVS, CDR2 FQNEAQ.